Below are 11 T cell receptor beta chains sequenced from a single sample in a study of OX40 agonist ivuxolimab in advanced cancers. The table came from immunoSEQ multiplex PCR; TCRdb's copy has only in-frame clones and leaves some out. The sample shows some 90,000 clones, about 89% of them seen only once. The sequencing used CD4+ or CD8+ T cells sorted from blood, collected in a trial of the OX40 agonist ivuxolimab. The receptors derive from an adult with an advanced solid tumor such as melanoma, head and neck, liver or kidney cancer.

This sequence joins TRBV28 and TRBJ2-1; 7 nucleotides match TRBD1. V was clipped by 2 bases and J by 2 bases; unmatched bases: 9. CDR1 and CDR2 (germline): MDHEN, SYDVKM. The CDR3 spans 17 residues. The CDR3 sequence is CASSLANRGRPYNEQFF. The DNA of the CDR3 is TGTGCCAGCAGTTTAGCCAACAGGGGTCGGCCCTACAATGAGCAGTTCTTC. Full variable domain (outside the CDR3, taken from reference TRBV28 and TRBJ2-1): DVKVTQSSRYLVKRTGEKVFLECVQDMDHENMFWYRQDPGLGLRLIYFSYDVKMKEKGDIPEGYSVSREKKERFSLILESASTNQTSMYLCASSLANRGRPYNEQFFGPGTRLTVL.

The CDR3 loop is CSVEINQNGETQYF. CDR3 coding DNA: TGCAGCGTTGAAATAAACCAAAATGGGGAGACCCAGTACTTC. The chain is built from TRBV29-1 and TRBJ2-5; D is uncertain. Trimming stripped 2 bases from V and 5 bases from J, with 15 bases between. The CDR3 has 14 residues. Germline CDR1 and CDR2: SQVTM and ANQGSEA.

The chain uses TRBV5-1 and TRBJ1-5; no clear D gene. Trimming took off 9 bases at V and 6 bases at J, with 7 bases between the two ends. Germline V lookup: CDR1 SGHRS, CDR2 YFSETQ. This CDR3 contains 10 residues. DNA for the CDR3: TGCGCCAACCGTTCTCAGCCCCAGCATTTT. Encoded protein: CANRSQPQHF.

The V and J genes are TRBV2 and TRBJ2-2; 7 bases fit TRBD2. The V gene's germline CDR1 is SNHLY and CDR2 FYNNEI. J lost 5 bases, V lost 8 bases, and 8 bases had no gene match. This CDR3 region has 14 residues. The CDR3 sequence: CASGQLALTGELFF. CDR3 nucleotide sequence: TGTGCCAGCGGACAACTAGCGTTAACCGGGGAGCTGTTTTTT.

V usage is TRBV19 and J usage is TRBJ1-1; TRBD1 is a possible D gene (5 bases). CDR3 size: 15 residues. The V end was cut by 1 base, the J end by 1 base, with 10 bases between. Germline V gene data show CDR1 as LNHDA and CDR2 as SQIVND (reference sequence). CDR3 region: CASSIGDLSNTEAFF. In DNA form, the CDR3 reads TGTGCCAGTAGTATAGGGGACTTATCGAACACTGAAGCTTTCTTT. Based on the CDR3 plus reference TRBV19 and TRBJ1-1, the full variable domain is DGGITQSPKYLFRKEGQNVTLSCEQNLNHDAMYWYRQDPGQGLRLIYYSQIVNDFQKGDIAEGYSVSREKKESFPLTVTSAQKNPTAFYLCASSIGDLSNTEAFFGQGTRLTVV.

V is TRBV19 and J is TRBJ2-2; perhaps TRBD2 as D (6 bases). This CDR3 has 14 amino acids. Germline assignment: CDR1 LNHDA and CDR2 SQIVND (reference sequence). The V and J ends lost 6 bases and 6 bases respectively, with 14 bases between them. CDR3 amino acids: CASSGTGVAGELFF. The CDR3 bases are TGTGCCAGTAGCGGGACGGGAGTAGCCGGGGAGCTGTTTTTT. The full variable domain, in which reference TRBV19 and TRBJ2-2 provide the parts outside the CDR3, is DGGITQSPKYLFRKEGQNVTLSCEQNLNHDAMYWYRQDPGQGLRLIYYSQIVNDFQKGDIAEGYSVSREKKESFPLTVTSAQKNPTAFYLCASSGTGVAGELFFGEGSRLTVL.

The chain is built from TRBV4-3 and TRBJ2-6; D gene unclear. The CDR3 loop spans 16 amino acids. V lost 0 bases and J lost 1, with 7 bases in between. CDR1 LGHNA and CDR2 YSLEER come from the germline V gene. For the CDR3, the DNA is TGCGCCAGCAGCCAAGATTTAGGATCTGGGGCCAACGTCCTGACTTTC. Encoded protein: CASSQDLGSGANVLTF.

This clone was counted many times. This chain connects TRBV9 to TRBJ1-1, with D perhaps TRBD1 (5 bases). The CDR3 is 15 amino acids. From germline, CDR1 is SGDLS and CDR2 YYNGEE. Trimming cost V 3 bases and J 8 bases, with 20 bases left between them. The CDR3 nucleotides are TGTGCCAGCAGCGGTACCGGGACGGACGAAGAAGAAGCTTTCTTT. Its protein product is CASSGTGTDEEEAFF.

The DNA for the CDR3 is TGTGCCAGTAGTACGACTCCGTCAACCTACAATGAGCAGTTCTTC. This encodes CASSTTPSTYNEQFF. V is TRBV19 and J is TRBJ2-1; D not resolved. Trimming took off 4 bases at V and 2 bases at J, with 12 bases between the two ends. Germline CDR1 is LNHDA and CDR2 is SQIVND (reference sequence). There are 15 residues in the CDR3.

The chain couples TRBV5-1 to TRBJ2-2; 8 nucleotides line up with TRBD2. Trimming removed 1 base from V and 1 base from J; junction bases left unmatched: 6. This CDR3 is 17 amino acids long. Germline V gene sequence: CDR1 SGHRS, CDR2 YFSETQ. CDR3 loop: CASSLQAGVLNTGELFF. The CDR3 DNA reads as TGCGCCAGCAGCTTGCAAGCGGGAGTGCTGAACACCGGGGAGCTGTTTTTT.

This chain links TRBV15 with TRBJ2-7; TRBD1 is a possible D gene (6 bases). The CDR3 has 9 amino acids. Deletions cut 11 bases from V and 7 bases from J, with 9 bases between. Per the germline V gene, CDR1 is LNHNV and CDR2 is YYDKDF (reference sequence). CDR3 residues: CAAGTEQYV. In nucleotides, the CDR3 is TGTGCCGCAGGGACAGAGCAGTACGTC.